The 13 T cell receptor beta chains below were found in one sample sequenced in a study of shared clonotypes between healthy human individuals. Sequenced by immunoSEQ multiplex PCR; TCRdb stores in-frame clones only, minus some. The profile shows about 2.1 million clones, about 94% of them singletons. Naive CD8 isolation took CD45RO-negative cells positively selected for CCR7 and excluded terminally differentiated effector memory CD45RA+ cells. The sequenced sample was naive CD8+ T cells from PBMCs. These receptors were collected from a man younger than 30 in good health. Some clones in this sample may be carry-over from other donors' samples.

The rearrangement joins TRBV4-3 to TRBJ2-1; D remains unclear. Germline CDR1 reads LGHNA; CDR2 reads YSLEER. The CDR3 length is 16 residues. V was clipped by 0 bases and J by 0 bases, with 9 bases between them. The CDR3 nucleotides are TGCGCCAGCAGCCAAGAGGAAGCGATCTCCTACAATGAGCAGTTCTTC. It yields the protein CASSQEEAISYNEQFF.

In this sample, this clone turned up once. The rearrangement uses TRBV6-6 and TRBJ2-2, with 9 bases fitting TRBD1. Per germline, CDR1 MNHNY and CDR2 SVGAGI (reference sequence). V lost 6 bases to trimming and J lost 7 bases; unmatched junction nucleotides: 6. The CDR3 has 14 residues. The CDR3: CASSKQGAVGELFF. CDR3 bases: TGTGCCAGCAGCAAACAGGGGGCGGTCGGGGAGCTGTTTTTT.

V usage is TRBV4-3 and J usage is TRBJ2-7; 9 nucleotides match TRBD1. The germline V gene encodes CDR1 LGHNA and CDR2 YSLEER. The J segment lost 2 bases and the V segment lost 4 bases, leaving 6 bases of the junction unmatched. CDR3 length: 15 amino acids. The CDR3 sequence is CASSPGQGPTYEQYF. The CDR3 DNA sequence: TGCGCCAGCAGCCCCGGACAGGGGCCGACCTACGAGCAGTACTTC.

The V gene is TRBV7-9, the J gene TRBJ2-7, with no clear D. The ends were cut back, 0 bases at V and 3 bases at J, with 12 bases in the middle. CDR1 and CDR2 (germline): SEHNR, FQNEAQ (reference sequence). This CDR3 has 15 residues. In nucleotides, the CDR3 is TGTGCCAGCAGCTTAGCGGGCGGTCTGAACTACGAGCAGTACTTC. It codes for CASSLAGGLNYEQYF. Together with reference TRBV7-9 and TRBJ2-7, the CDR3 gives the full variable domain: DTGVSQNPRHKITKRGQNVTFRCDPISEHNRLYWYRQTLGQGPEFLTYFQNEAQLEKSRLLSDRFSAERPKGSFSTLEIQRTEQGDSAMYLCASSLAGGLNYEQYFGPGTRLTVT.

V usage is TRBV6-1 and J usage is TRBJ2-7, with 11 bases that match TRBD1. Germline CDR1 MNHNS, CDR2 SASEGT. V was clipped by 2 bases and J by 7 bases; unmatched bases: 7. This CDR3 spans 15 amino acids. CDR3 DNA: TGTGCCAGCAGTGAAACGGGACAGGGGGATAGTGAGCAGTACTTC. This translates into CASSETGQGDSEQYF.

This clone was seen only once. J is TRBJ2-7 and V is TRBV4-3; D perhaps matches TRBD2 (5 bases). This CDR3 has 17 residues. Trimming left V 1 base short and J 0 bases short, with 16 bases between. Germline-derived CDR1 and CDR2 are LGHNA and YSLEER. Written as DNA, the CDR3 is TGCGCCAGCAGCCAAGGGTTTTCGCGGGCAAGCTCCTACGAGCAGTACTTC. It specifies CASSQGFSRASSYEQYF.

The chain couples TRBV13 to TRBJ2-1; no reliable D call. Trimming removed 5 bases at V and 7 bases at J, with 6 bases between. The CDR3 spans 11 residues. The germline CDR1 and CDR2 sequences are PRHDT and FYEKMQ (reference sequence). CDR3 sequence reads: CASSPRNEQFF. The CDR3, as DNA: TGTGCCAGCAGCCCCCGGAATGAGCAGTTCTTC.

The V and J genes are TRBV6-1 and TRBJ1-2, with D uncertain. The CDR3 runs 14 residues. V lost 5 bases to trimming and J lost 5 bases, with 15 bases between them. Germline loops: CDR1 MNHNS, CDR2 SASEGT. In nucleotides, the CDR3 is TGTGCCAGCAGTCCTCGGACGGACCTATATGGCTACACCTTC. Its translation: CASSPRTDLYGYTF.

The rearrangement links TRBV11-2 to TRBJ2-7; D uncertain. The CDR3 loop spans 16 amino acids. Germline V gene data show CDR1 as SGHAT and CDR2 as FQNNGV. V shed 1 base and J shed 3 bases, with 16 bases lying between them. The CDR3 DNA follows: TGTGCCAGCAGCTTAGCCGTGGACCCTGGGAACTACGAGCAGTACTTC. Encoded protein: CASSLAVDPGNYEQYF.

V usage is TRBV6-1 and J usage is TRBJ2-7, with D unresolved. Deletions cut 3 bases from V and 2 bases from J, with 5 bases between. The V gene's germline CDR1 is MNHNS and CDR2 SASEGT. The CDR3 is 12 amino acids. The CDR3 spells CASSDGTYEQYF. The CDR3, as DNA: TGTGCCAGCAGTGACGGAACCTACGAGCAGTACTTC.

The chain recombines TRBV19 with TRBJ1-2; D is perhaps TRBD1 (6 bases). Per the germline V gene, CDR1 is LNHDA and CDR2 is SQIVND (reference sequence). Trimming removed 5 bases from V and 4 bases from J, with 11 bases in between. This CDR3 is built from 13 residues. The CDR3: CASSFRTAYGYTF. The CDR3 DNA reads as TGTGCCAGTAGTTTCCGGACAGCCTATGGCTACACCTTC.

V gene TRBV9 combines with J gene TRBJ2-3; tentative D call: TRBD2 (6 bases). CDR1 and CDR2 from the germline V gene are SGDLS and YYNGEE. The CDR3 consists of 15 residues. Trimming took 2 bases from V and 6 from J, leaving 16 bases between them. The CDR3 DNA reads TGTGCCAGCAGCGTGAGAGCGACTAGTACTGATACGCAGTATTTT. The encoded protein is CASSVRATSTDTQYF.

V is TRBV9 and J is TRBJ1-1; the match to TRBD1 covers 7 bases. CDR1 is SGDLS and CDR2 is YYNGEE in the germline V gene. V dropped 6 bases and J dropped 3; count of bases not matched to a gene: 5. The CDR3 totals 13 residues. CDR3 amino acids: CASKRGPDTEAFF. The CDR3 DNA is TGTGCCAGCAAGAGGGGGCCGGACACTGAAGCTTTCTTT.